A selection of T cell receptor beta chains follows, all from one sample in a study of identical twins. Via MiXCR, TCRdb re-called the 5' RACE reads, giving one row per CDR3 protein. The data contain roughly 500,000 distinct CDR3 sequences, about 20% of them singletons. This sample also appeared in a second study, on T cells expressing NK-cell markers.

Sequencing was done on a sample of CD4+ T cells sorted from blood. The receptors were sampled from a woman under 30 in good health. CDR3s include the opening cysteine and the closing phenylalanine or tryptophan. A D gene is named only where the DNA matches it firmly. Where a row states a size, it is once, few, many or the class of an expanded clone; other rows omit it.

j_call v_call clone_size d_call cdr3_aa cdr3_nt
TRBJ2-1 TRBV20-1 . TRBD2 CSASGSGGPLYNEQFF TGCAGTGCTAGCGGTAGCGGGGGCCCTCTTTACAATGAGCAGTTCTTC
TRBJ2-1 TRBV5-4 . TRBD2 CASSSGTRPDEQFF TGTGCCAGCAGCTCCGGGACTAGACCAGATGAGCAGTTCTTC
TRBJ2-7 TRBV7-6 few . CASSPAIDYEQYF TGTGCCAGCAGCCCAGCAATAGACTACGAGCAGTACTTC
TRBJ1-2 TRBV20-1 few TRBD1 CSARDLWDSNYGYTF TGCAGTGCTAGAGATCTTTGGGACAGCAACTATGGCTACACCTTC
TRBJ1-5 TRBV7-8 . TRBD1 CASSLALDRINQPQHF TGTGCCAGCAGCTTAGCCCTGGACAGGATCAATCAGCCCCAGCATTTT
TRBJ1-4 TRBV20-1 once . CSASPTGNEKLFF TGCAGTGCTAGCCCCACGGGGAATGAAAAACTGTTTTTT
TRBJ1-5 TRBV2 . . CASSVEGNQPQHF TGTGCCAGCAGTGTGGAAGGGAATCAGCCCCAGCATTTT
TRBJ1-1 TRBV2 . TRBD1 CASSTGTVDTEAFF TGTGCCAGCAGCACCGGGACAGTGGACACTGAAGCTTTCTTT
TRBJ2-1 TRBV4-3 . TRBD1 CASSLLRQGGNEQFF TGCGCCAGCAGCCTACTTAGACAGGGGGGCAATGAGCAGTTCTTC
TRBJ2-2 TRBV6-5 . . CASSYAGELGELFF TGTGCCAGCAGTTACGCCGGGGAACTCGGGGAGCTGTTTTTT
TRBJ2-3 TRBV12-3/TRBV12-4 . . CASSGRDNTQYF TGTGCCAGCAGTGGGAGGGACAATACGCAGTATTTT